Listed here is a single TCR beta chain. The target antigen is unknown. The data were obtained in a study of T cells in Graves' hyperthyroidism and ophthalmopathy. The study's findings and limits: Expanded thyroid clonotypes (above 0.001) were mostly also found in blood. Median prediction lead before ophthalmopathy onset was about 6.5 months with the model. From stable hyperthyroidism, ophthalmopathy was set apart by a 13 V-J model.

This CDR3 comprises 13 residues. CDR1 is KGHDR, CDR2 SFDVKD, per germline. The V end lost 7 bases, the J end lost 8 bases, and 11 bases lay between the germline ends. Graves' hyperthyroidism qualified as stable when ophthalmopathy did not progress within 18 months. From RNA transcripts, TCR beta CDR3 regions were amplified. An initial round of RT-PCR targeting the TCR CDR3 relied on the HTBI primer set. TCRdb reprocessed the multiplex PCR reads with MiXCR, giving one entry per CDR3 protein. This table has about 560,000 distinct CDR3 sequences, approximately 44% appearing once. The V call is TRBV24-1, the J call TRBJ1-6; D is unclear. This clonotype originated in a young woman with Graves' hyperthyroidism. The sample taken for sequencing was peripheral blood or thyroid tissue (not recorded which). The CDR3 DNA sequence: TGTGCCACCAGCCCAGGACGATATTCACCCCTCCACTTT. It translates to CATSPGRYSPLHF.